This is a list of T cell receptor beta chains from one sample in a study of cytomegalovirus exposure and HLA in healthy donors. The table came from immunoSEQ multiplex PCR; TCRdb's copy has only in-frame clones and leaves some out. The sample holds around 39,000 clones. The sequenced sample consisted of PBMCs. All receptors derive from a male donor in good health and CMV-seronegative. Both conserved end residues are part of each CDR3. The order of the fields is V gene, D gene, J gene, CDR3 protein, CDR3 DNA. A D gene is named only where the DNA matches it firmly.

TRBV5-5,-,TRBJ2-5,CASSFIIGATQYF,TGTGCCAGCAGCTTTATTATTGGGGCGACCCAGTACTTC
TRBV5-1,-,TRBJ1-1,CASSLVQNMNTEAFF,TGCGCCAGCAGCTTGGTACAGAACATGAACACTGAAGCTTTCTTT
TRBV5-5,-,TRBJ1-5,CASSLGSDSVRGQPQHF,TGTGCCAGCAGCTTGGGGTCAGACTCAGTTAGGGGTCAGCCCCAGCATTTT
TRBV28,TRBD1,TRBJ2-1,CASSTLGQGTWYNEQFF,TGTGCCAGCAGTACCCTGGGACAGGGAACGTGGTACAATGAGCAGTTCTTC
TRBV15,-,TRBJ2-5,CATNREGGNQETQYF,TGTGCCACCAACCGAGAGGGGGGAAATCAAGAGACCCAGTACTTC
TRBV29-1,TRBD1,TRBJ1-5,CSAGTGFSNQPQHF,TGCAGCGCCGGGACAGGGTTTAGCAATCAGCCCCAGCATTTT
TRBV5-1,TRBD1,TRBJ1-1,CASSLRAGGTEAFF,TGCGCCAGCAGCTTGCGGGCAGGGGGTACTGAAGCTTTCTTT
TRBV4-2,-,TRBJ2-2,CASSQDPGQNTGELFF,TGTGCCAGCAGCCAAGATCCCGGACAGAACACCGGGGAGCTGTTTTTT
TRBV7-9,-,TRBJ2-5,CASSLGGLGKTQYF,TGTGCCAGCAGCTTAGGGGGCCTAGGGAAGACCCAGTACTTC
TRBV5-1,-,TRBJ2-1,CASSLQDSNHNEQFF,TGCGCCAGCAGCTTGCAAGACAGCAATCACAATGAGCAGTTCTTC
TRBV5-6,-,TRBJ1-1,CASSLAGRTCFF,TGTGCCAGCAGCTTGGCCGGCAGGACTTGTTTCTTT
TRBV28,-,TRBJ2-4,CASSRVTLAKNIQYF,TGTGCCAGCAGCCGAGTAACCTTAGCCAAAAACATTCAGTACTTC
TRBV13,TRBD1,TRBJ1-5,CASTIHGTGENQPQHF,TGTGCCAGCACCATCCATGGGACAGGGGAAAATCAGCCCCAGCATTTT
TRBV12-5,-,TRBJ1-1,CASGPPDSNTEAFF,TGTGCTAGTGGACCACCAGACAGTAACACTGAAGCTTTCTTT
TRBV4-1,-,TRBJ1-2,CASSQEGAPNGYTF,TGCGCCAGCAGCCAAGAAGGGGCCCCTAATGGCTACACCTTC
TRBV9,-,TRBJ2-6,CASSVEQGTVVLTF,TGTGCCAGCAGCGTAGAACAGGGCACGGTCGTCCTGACTTTC
TRBV5-6,TRBD1,TRBJ2-1,CASSLQRSGGIGGQGQFF,TGTGCCAGCAGCTTGCAGCGGTCAGGGGGCATCGGTGGACAGGGTCAGTTCTTC
TRBV2,TRBD2,TRBJ2-4,CASSTTGGGFNIQYF,TGTGCCAGCAGTACCACGGGGGGTGGATTCAACATTCAGTACTTC
TRBV5-1,TRBD2,TRBJ2-6,CASSGGAGANVLTF,TGCGCCAGCAGCGGGGGGGCTGGGGCCAACGTCCTGACTTTC
TRBV28,-,TRBJ2-5,CASSLAETQYF,TGTGCCAGCAGTTTAGCGGAGACCCAGTACTTC
TRBV19,-,TRBJ2-3,CASAWGSTDTQYF,TGTGCCAGTGCTTGGGGCAGCACAGATACGCAGTATTTT
TRBV27,TRBD1,TRBJ1-6,CASSNTGGTYNSPLHF,TGTGCCAGCAGTAACACAGGGGGCACCTATAATTCACCCCTCCACTTT
TRBV5-6,-,TRBJ2-7,CASSLDRDYEQYF,TGTGCCAGCAGCTTGGACAGGGACTACGAGCAGTACTTC
TRBV7-9,TRBD2,TRBJ2-7,CASSLYSGGSYEQYF,TGTGCCAGCAGCTTATATAGCGGGGGGTCCTACGAGCAGTACTTC
TRBV27,-,TRBJ2-7,CASSRTGTGEQYF,TGTGCCAGCAGTAGAACAGGGACGGGCGAGCAGTACTTC
TRBV2,-,TRBJ2-5,CASSDEAGRQETQYF,TGTGCCAGCAGTGACGAGGCAGGGAGGCAAGAGACCCAGTACTTC
TRBV6-6,TRBD2,TRBJ2-2,CASSRGGPNTGELFF,TGTGCCAGCAGTCGGGGAGGGCCGAACACCGGGGAGCTGTTTTTT
TRBV7-2,-,TRBJ1-1,CASSLARPGNEAFF,TGTGCCAGCAGCTTAGCTAGACCCGGGAATGAAGCTTTCTTT
TRBV7-9,TRBD1,TRBJ1-5,CASSPGQGDFQPQHF,TGTGCCAGCAGTCCAGGACAGGGAGATTTTCAGCCCCAGCATTTT
TRBV7-2,-,TRBJ1-5,CASSLPGGHWQPQHF,TGTGCCAGCAGCTTACCGGGGGGCCATTGGCAGCCCCAGCATTTT
TRBV6-6,TRBD1,TRBJ2-5,CASSYLTGDGTQYF,TGTGCCAGCAGTTACCTAACAGGGGATGGGACCCAGTACTTC
TRBV6-5,TRBD1,TRBJ2-3,CASSYVGGPSTDTQYF,TGTGCCAGCAGTTACGTAGGGGGCCCCAGCACAGATACGCAGTATTTT
TRBV15,-,TRBJ2-7,CATSRVQGGYYEQYF,TGTGCCACCAGCAGAGTCCAGGGGGGCTATTACGAGCAGTACTTC
TRBV7-2,-,TRBJ1-2,CASSQGTVGGYTF,TGTGCCAGCAGCCAGGGGACGGTTGGCGGCTACACCTTC
TRBV7-9,-,TRBJ1-4,CASSLARDEKLFF,TGTGCCAGCAGCTTAGCCAGGGATGAAAAACTGTTTTTT
TRBV2,TRBD1,TRBJ1-3,CASDRDSLGNTIYF,TGTGCCAGCGACCGGGACAGTTTGGGAAACACCATATATTTT
TRBV15,-,TRBJ1-5,CATSSDMYQPQHF,TGTGCCACCAGCAGTGACATGTATCAGCCCCAGCATTTT
TRBV2,-,TRBJ1-2,CASIPLAVNWGYTF,TGTGCCAGCATCCCCCTGGCGGTTAACTGGGGCTACACCTTC
TRBV7-2,-,TRBJ1-2,CASSPQGTAANYGYTF,TGTGCCAGCAGCCCGCAGGGTACAGCAGCTAACTATGGCTACACCTTC
TRBV5-6,TRBD1,TRBJ2-7,CASRGWGQGAHEQYF,TGTGCCAGCAGGGGGTGGGGACAGGGGGCCCACGAGCAGTACTTC